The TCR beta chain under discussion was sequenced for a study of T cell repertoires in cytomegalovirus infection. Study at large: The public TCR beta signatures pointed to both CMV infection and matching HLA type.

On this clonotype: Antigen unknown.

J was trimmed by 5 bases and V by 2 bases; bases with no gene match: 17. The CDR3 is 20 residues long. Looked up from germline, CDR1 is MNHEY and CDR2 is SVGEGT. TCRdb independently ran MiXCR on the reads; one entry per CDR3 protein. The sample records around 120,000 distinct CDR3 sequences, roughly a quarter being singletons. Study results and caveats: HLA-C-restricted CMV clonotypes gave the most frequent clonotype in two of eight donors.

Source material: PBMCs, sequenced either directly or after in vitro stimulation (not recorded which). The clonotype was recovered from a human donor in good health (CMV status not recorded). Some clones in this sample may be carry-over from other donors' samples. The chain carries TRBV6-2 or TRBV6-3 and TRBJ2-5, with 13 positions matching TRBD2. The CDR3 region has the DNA TGTGCCAGCAGTTACCCAACCGCCGGGACTAGCGGGACCCGGGGGGAGACCCAGTACTTC. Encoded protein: CASSYPTAGTSGTRGETQYF.